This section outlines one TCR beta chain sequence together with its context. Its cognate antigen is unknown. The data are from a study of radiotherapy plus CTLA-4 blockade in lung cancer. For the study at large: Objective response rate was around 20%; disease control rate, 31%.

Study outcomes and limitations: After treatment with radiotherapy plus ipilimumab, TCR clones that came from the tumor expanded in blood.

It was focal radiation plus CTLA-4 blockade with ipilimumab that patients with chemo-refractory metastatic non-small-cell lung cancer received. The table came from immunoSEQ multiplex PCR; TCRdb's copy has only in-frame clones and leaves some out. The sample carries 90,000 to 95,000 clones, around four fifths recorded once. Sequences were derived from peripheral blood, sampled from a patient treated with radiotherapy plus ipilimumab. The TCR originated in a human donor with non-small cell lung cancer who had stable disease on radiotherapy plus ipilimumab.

DNA for the CDR3: TGTGCCAGCAGCGTAGAGCCTGGAGGGGGCTACACCTTC. This sequence encodes CASSVEPGGGYTF. The chain combines TRBV9 with TRBJ1-2; D is uncertain. The germline V gene encodes CDR1 SGDLS and CDR2 YYNGEE. V was trimmed by 0 bases and J by 8 bases, leaving 11 bases between them. The CDR3 spans 13 residues.